The 16 T cell receptor beta chains below were found in one sample sequenced in a study of response to subunit inactivated influenza vaccine. TCRdb fed the RT-PCR reads into MiXCR, producing one record per CDR3 protein. This table has 500,000 to 600,000 distinct CDR3 sequences, 12% appearing once. Sequenced here: PBMCs from blood, sampled on the day of vaccination. These receptors came from a man aged 45-60 years who received an inactivated influenza vaccine.

This clonotype was picked up a small number of times. The genes are TRBV6-2 or TRBV6-3 and TRBJ2-7, with 9 bases lining up with TRBD2. The CDR3 runs to 15 residues. CDR1 is MNHEY and CDR2 is SVGEGT in the germline V gene. V trimming: 7 bases; J trimming: 5 bases; junction bases outside the gene matches: 12. CDR3 region: CASTLGTSLNHEQYF. CDR3 nucleotides: TGTGCCAGCACCCTCGGGACTAGCCTTAACCACGAGCAGTACTTC.

The J gene is TRBJ1-6, the V gene TRBV6-2 or TRBV6-3; D gene uncertain. The CDR3 contains 18 residues. The V end was cut by 4 bases, the J end by 0 bases, with 16 bases between. Germline CDR1 is MNHEY and CDR2 is SVGEGT. In DNA form, the CDR3 reads TGTGCCAGCAGTTTTTCCGGAACGGAGAGCTCCTATAATTCACCCCTCCACTTT. This gives the protein CASSFSGTESSYNSPLHF.

The chain joins TRBV25-1 to TRBJ2-7, with 7 bases matching TRBD1. The germline gives CDR1 MGHDK, CDR2 SYGVNS. J gave up 0 bases and V 6 bases, and 11 bases lay outside the gene matches. The CDR3 is 16 residues long. The CDR3 DNA reads TGTGCCAGCAGCGCCCCCGGGACAGCGAGCTCCTACGAGCAGTACTTC. This codes for CASSAPGTASSYEQYF.

This clonotype was seen a few times. The chain carries TRBV4-2 and TRBJ2-1, with D maybe TRBD2 (5 bases). The CDR3 length is 18 residues. The V end was cut by 0 bases, the J end by 0 bases, with 15 bases between. In germline, CDR1 is LGHNA, CDR2 YNFKEQ. CDR3 sequence (DNA): TGTGCCAGCAGCCAAGAGGGTGAGCGGTCTATCTCCTACAATGAGCAGTTCTTC. Its protein is CASSQEGERSISYNEQFF.

The chain combines TRBV4-1 with TRBJ2-7, with a tentative D call TRBD1 (6 bases). This CDR3 contains 14 residues. The V gene lost 3 bases and the J gene lost 5 bases, with 14 bases spanning the gap. Per germline, CDR1 MGHRA and CDR2 YSYEKL. Written as DNA, the CDR3 is TGCGCCAGCAGCCAGAGGGGGTTAAGAAACGAGCAGTACTTC. It specifies CASSQRGLRNEQYF.

This clonotype showed up many times. The chain is built from TRBV5-1 and TRBJ2-7, with a possible D match to TRBD2 (6 bases). CDR3 length equals 15 residues. Germline values: CDR1 SGHRS, CDR2 YFSETQ. Trimming left V 0 bases short and J 0 bases short, with 10 bases between. The CDR3 sequence: CASSLGAGSSYEQYF. The CDR3 DNA is TGCGCCAGCAGCTTGGGAGCGGGCAGCTCCTACGAGCAGTACTTC.

This chain connects TRBV20-1 to TRBJ2-2; TRBD2 agrees at 12 bases. The CDR3 length is 16 residues. With V trimmed by 6 bases and J by 5 bases, 10 bases remained unmatched. Per germline, CDR1 DFQATT and CDR2 SNEGSKA (reference sequence). The CDR3 here is CSATLAGGMLTGELFF. CDR3 in DNA: TGCAGTGCGACCCTAGCGGGGGGGATGCTGACCGGGGAGCTGTTTTTT.

This sequence joins TRBV15 and TRBJ2-1, with D possibly TRBD2 on 6 matching bases. Germline V lookup: CDR1 LNHNV, CDR2 YYDKDF (reference sequence). Trimming pared 7 bases from V and 6 bases from J, leaving 22 bases between. This CDR3 spans 16 amino acids. In nucleotides, the CDR3 is TGTGCCACCATCAGTTACCTGGCCGGGAGCTTCAATGAGCAGTTCTTC. Translation: CATISYLAGSFNEQFF.

In this sample, this clonotype turned up a few times. The chain joins TRBV5-1 to TRBJ1-4, with 7 bases identical to TRBD1. The V gene's germline CDR1 is SGHRS and CDR2 YFSETQ. The V segment lost 3 bases and the J segment 6 bases; nucleotides outside the gene matches: 2. The CDR3 has 13 residues. The chain's CDR3 is CASSWTGDEKLFF. As DNA, the CDR3 is TGCGCCAGCAGCTGGACAGGAGATGAAAAACTGTTTTTT.

The V call is TRBV6-1, the J call TRBJ2-1; D remains ambiguous. CDR1 and CDR2 from the germline V gene are MNHNS and SASEGT. This CDR3 is 15 amino acids long. V was cut by 6 bases and J by 3 bases, with 15 bases left in between. In nucleotides, the CDR3 is TGTGCCAGCAGCATACTTTCCGGGTTCTACAATGAGCAGTTCTTC. Protein product: CASSILSGFYNEQFF.

CDR3 sequence: CASRITGEDYEQYF. CDR3 nucleotide sequence: TGTGCAAGTCGCATTACAGGGGAAGATTACGAGCAGTACTTC. This sequence joins TRBV12-2 and TRBJ2-7; the table gives TRBD1 as D, unverified against the DNA. TRBV12-2 is a pseudogene segment. This CDR3 has 14 amino acids.

There are a few counts of this clonotype. This CDR3 reads CASSGPDRNYEQYF. The CDR3 DNA sequence: TGTGCCAGCAGCGGCCCGGACCGTAACTACGAGCAGTACTTC. This chain uses TRBV9 with TRBJ2-7; the D is unclear. There are 14 residues in the CDR3. The germline gives CDR1 SGDLS, CDR2 YYNGEE. The V and J ends lost 3 bases and 3 bases respectively, with 13 bases between them.

The chain has TRBV7-6 and TRBJ2-7; 8 nucleotides align to TRBD1. CDR3 length: 15 residues. The J segment lost 2 bases and the V segment lost 4 bases, leaving 7 bases of the junction unmatched. Germline V gives CDR1 SGHVS, CDR2 FNYEAQ. The DNA of the CDR3 is TGTGCCAGCAGCTCCAGACAGGGGCCAGCCTACGAGCAGTACTTC. Its protein product is CASSSRQGPAYEQYF. The variable domain in full, completed from reference TRBV7-6 and TRBJ2-7, reads GAGVSQSPRYKVTKRGQDVALRCDPISGHVSLYWYRQALGQGPEFLTYFNYEAQQDKSGLPNDRFSAERPEGSISTLTIQRTEQRDSAMYRCASSSRQGPAYEQYFGPGTRLTVT.

This clonotype showed up just a few times. V usage is TRBV10-2 and J usage is TRBJ1-2; D remains ambiguous. The V and J ends lost 3 bases and 1 base respectively, with 12 bases between them. The germline CDR1 and CDR2 sequences are WSHSY and SAAADI. The CDR3 loop spans 15 amino acids. The CDR3, as DNA: TGCGCCAGCAGTGAAGGCCCTGCTCTTAACTATGGCTACACCTTC. Translating gives CASSEGPALNYGYTF.

The rearrangement joins TRBV10-3 to TRBJ2-1; D call uncertain. This CDR3 has 14 residues. V lost 1 base and J lost 9, with 13 bases in between. The germline V gene has CDR1 ENHRY and CDR2 SYGVKD. The CDR3: CAISEYGPSGEQFF. DNA for the CDR3: TGTGCCATCAGTGAGTACGGACCCTCCGGTGAGCAGTTCTTC.

The V gene is TRBV24-1, the J gene TRBJ2-3; no definite D call. Trimming removed 10 bases from V and 4 bases from J, with 14 bases in between. The CDR3 covers 13 residues. Germline V lookup: CDR1 KGHDR, CDR2 SFDVKD. CDR3 DNA sequence: TGTGCCACTTCGACCGCTCGTCCAGATACGCAGTATTTT. Translating gives CATSTARPDTQYF.